The 12 T cell receptor beta chains listed next were all sequenced from one sample in a study of cytomegalovirus exposure and HLA in healthy donors. Both 60 Vbeta primers and 13 Jbeta primers went into the PCR. Using immunoSEQ multiplex PCR, the repertoire was profiled, and TCRdb retains in-frame clones only, with some absent. The sample records about 93,000 clones, nearly 80% being singletons. The specimen was PBMCs. The receptors were sampled from a woman aged 40-49 years in good health and CMV-seronegative.

This rearrangement joins TRBV4-3 to TRBJ2-1; 9 nucleotides match TRBD1. The CDR3 runs to 19 residues. V gave up 4 bases and J gave up 5 bases; unmatched junction bases: 18. Per the germline V gene, CDR1 is LGHNA and CDR2 is YSLEER. Here the CDR3 reads CASSPTRTGVGYTDNEQFF. CDR3 coding DNA: TGCGCCAGCAGCCCCACGAGGACAGGGGTGGGGTACACTGACAATGAGCAGTTCTTC.

V is TRBV29-1 and J is TRBJ2-3; 14 bases are a match to TRBD2. J was trimmed by 3 bases and V by 4 bases; bases with no gene match: 0. Germline V CDR1 and CDR2: SQVTM, ANQGSEA. This CDR3 has 14 amino acids. The CDR3 DNA reads TGCAGCGTTGGGACTAGCGGGGGGACAGATACGCAGTATTTT. This translates into CSVGTSGGTDTQYF.

This clone was picked up a small number of times. The rearrangement uses TRBV15 and TRBJ1-5; 7 bases agree with TRBD1. The CDR3 has 12 residues. CDR1 LNHNV and CDR2 YYDKDF come from the germline V gene (reference sequence). Trimming at V came to 8 bases and at J to 6 bases, leaving 4 bases not matched to a gene. In nucleotides, the CDR3 is TGTGCCACCGGGGCAGGGGGTCAGCCCCAGCATTTT. Its protein is CATGAGGQPQHF.

The chain employs TRBV2 and TRBJ1-3; D possibly corresponds to TRBD1 (5 bases). The germline V gene has CDR1 SNHLY and CDR2 FYNNEI. The ends were cut back, 8 bases at V and 0 bases at J, with 8 bases in the middle. The CDR3 extends over 13 amino acids. The CDR3 DNA reads TGTGCCAGCGATGGGGCCTCTGGAAACACCATATATTTT. Its protein is CASDGASGNTIYF.

The gene calls are TRBV28 and TRBJ1-2, with 7 bases lining up with TRBD1. The CDR3 is 13 amino acids. The J segment lost 5 bases and the V segment lost 4 bases, leaving 4 bases of the junction unmatched. Germline-derived CDR1 and CDR2 are MDHEN and SYDVKM. In DNA form, the CDR3 reads TGTGCCAGCAGTTATCAACAGGGGTATGGCTACACCTTC. Translated, it gives CASSYQQGYGYTF.

The CDR3 DNA follows: TGTGCCAGCAGTGTCAGGGAGAACACTGAAGCTTTCTTT. Encoded protein: CASSVRENTEAFF. This chain connects TRBV2 to TRBJ1-1; a possible D gene is TRBD1 (5 bases). The V end lost 4 bases, the J end lost 1 base, and 7 bases lay between the germline ends. The CDR3 sequence is 13 residues long. Germline assignment: CDR1 SNHLY and CDR2 FYNNEI. Complete variable domain (other parts from reference TRBV2 and TRBJ1-1): EPEVTQTPSHQVTQMGQEVILRCVPISNHLYFYWYRQILGQKVEFLVSFYNNEISEKSEIFDDQFSVERPDGSNFTLKIRSTKLEDSAMYFCASSVRENTEAFFGQGTRLTVV.

The rearrangement joins TRBV28 to TRBJ2-1, with 11 bases identical to TRBD2. The CDR3 has 16 residues. V lost 11 bases, J lost 3 bases, and 12 bases stayed unmatched. Looked up from germline, CDR1 is MDHEN and CDR2 is SYDVKM. The DNA for the CDR3 is TGTGCCGTCTGGGAGTCCGGGACTAGCGGCTACAATGAGCAGTTCTTC. Translated: CAVWESGTSGYNEQFF.

This clone turned up a few times. The V and J genes are TRBV4-2 and TRBJ2-4; TRBD2 matches 10 bases. V was clipped by 1 base and J by 0 bases; unmatched bases: 9. Germline V gene data show CDR1 as LGHNA and CDR2 as YNFKEQ. The CDR3 extends over 19 amino acids. CDR3 residues: CASSQGEASGSLAKNIQYF. Here the CDR3 DNA reads TGTGCCAGCAGCCAAGGGGAGGCTAGCGGGAGTCTAGCCAAAAACATTCAGTACTTC.

This sequence joins TRBV7-9 and TRBJ1-2; the match to TRBD1 covers 11 bases. Germline CDR1 and CDR2: SEHNR and FQNEAQ (reference sequence). V was clipped by 5 bases and J by 6 bases; unmatched bases: 14. This CDR3 spans 17 amino acids. The CDR3 DNA reads TGTGCCAGCAGCCCTTACCCCGGACAGGGGGCGGATCATGGCTACACCTTC. This encodes CASSPYPGQGADHGYTF.

V is TRBV19 and J is TRBJ1-5, with a tentative D call TRBD1 (6 bases). Trimming cost V 5 bases and J 2 bases, with 13 bases left between them. CDR3 size: 15 residues. The germline V gene has CDR1 LNHDA and CDR2 SQIVND (reference sequence). CDR3 DNA: TGTGCCAGTAGTCGACAGGAGAGGGGCAATCAGCCCCAGCATTTT. Translation gives CASSRQERGNQPQHF. Looking up the rest from reference TRBV19 and TRBJ1-5 gives the full variable domain: DGGITQSPKYLFRKEGQNVTLSCEQNLNHDAMYWYRQDPGQGLRLIYYSQIVNDFQKGDIAEGYSVSREKKESFPLTVTSAQKNPTAFYLCASSRQERGNQPQHFGDGTRLSIL.

The rearrangement uses TRBV5-4 and TRBJ2-7, with 7 bases matching TRBD2. V shed 2 bases and J 7 bases; nucleotides not matched to a gene: 12. Germline CDR1 SGHNT, CDR2 YYREEE (reference sequence). The CDR3 spans 15 residues. The CDR3 DNA sequence: TGTGCCAGCAGCTTAAGTTCGTGGACTAGGCAGGAGCAGTACTTC. Protein sequence: CASSLSSWTRQEQYF.

The rearrangement uses TRBV14 and TRBJ2-7, with no clear D. Trimming left V 0 bases short and J 7 bases short, with 7 bases between. Germline assignment: CDR1 SGHDN and CDR2 FVKESK. This CDR3 spans 12 amino acids. The CDR3: CASSQDWREQYF. CDR3 DNA sequence: TGTGCCAGCAGCCAAGATTGGCGGGAGCAGTACTTC.